These 16 T cell receptor beta chains were all obtained from the same sample, sequenced in a study of technical replicates of blood from several donors. Repertoires were generated with immunoSEQ multiplex PCR, while TCRdb's copy carries only in-frame clones and drops some. This sample yields about 84,000 clones, of which around 97% are seen a single time; more than 0.15% belongs to the top ten. Source material: T cells isolated from PBMCs. These receptors were collected from a human donor in good health.

The CDR3 sequence is CASSLVPYTGELFF. DNA for the CDR3: TGTGCCAGCAGCTTAGTTCCCTATACCGGGGAGCTGTTTTTT. This chain joins TRBV11-2 and TRBJ2-2; the D is unclear. The CDR3 contains 14 residues. V lost 1 base, J lost 5 bases, and 8 bases lay in between. CDR1 is SGHAT, CDR2 FQNNGV, per germline.

The chain employs TRBV2 and TRBJ1-1; D is uncertain. V was pared by 5 bases and J by 1 base, with 8 bases between. The CDR3 runs 13 residues. The germline V gene has CDR1 SNHLY and CDR2 FYNNEI. CDR3 protein: CASSLSGNTEAFF. CDR3 DNA sequence: TGTGCCAGCAGTCTATCAGGGAACACTGAAGCTTTCTTT.

V gene TRBV11-2 combines with J gene TRBJ2-3; 8 bases fit TRBD1. The germline V gene has CDR1 SGHAT and CDR2 FQNNGV. This CDR3 has 19 amino acids. V lost 5 bases and J lost 7; bases outside the gene matches: 23. CDR3 nucleotide sequence: TGTGCCAGCAGCAAACGACAGGGGTTCAGCCCCAGTATGGGAAATACGCAGTATTTT. Protein sequence: CASSKRQGFSPSMGNTQYF. Full variable domain (rest looked up from reference TRBV11-2 and TRBJ2-3): EAGVAQSPRYKIIEKRQSVAFWCNPISGHATLYWYQQILGQGPKLLIQFQNNGVVDDSQLPKDRFSAERLKGVDSTLKIQPAKLEDSAVYLCASSKRQGFSPSMGNTQYFGPGTRLTVL.

The chain links TRBV4-1 to TRBJ2-2; the match to TRBD1 covers 8 bases. Germline lookup yields CDR1 MGHRA and CDR2 YSYEKL. The trim removed 4 bases at V and 4 bases at J, leaving 8 bases unmatched. The CDR3 is 16 residues long. This chain's CDR3 is CASSPSRQGLTGELFF. In nucleotides, the CDR3 is TGCGCCAGCAGCCCATCGAGACAGGGGCTCACCGGGGAGCTGTTTTTT.

The rearrangement joins TRBV7-2 to TRBJ2-7, with 11 bases that match TRBD2. V lost 2 bases and J lost 5; bases outside the gene matches: 17. CDR3 size: 19 residues. CDR1 is SGHTA, CDR2 FQGNSA, per germline. The CDR3 coding sequence is TGTGCCAGCAGCTTACGTGGCCTAGCGGGAGGTTCCGACGTGGACGAGCAGTACTTC. This translates into CASSLRGLAGGSDVDEQYF.

This clone occurred once. The J gene is TRBJ1-6, the V gene TRBV28; no reliable D call. This CDR3 is 17 amino acids long. Germline V gene sequence: CDR1 MDHEN, CDR2 SYDVKM. Trimming took off 5 bases at V and 1 base at J, with 15 bases between the two ends. The CDR3 sequence is CASSVLGRRSYNSPLHF. The CDR3 DNA reads TGTGCCAGCAGTGTGTTGGGAAGGAGGTCCTATAATTCACCCCTCCACTTT. Full variable domain (rest looked up from reference TRBV28 and TRBJ1-6): DVKVTQSSRYLVKRTGEKVFLECVQDMDHENMFWYRQDPGLGLRLIYFSYDVKMKEKGDIPEGYSVSREKKERFSLILESASTNQTSMYLCASSVLGRRSYNSPLHFGNGTRLTVT.

The chain combines TRBV28 with TRBJ2-7, with 7 bases aligning to TRBD2. The CDR3 runs 18 residues. Per germline, CDR1 MDHEN and CDR2 SYDVKM. V gave up 3 bases and J gave up 0 bases; unmatched junction bases: 14. CDR3: CASSLDGPGGTSSYEQYF. Written as DNA, the CDR3 is TGTGCCAGCAGTTTGGACGGACCGGGAGGAACGAGCTCCTACGAGCAGTACTTC.

The gene calls are TRBV6-5 and TRBJ1-3; D is ambiguous. From germline, CDR1 is MNHEY and CDR2 SVGAGI. This CDR3 has 16 amino acids. The V gene lost 4 bases and the J gene lost 1 base, with 14 bases spanning the gap. The CDR3 DNA sequence: TGTGCCAGCAGTTCATCGGCGATACAGTCTGGAAACACCATATATTTT. This gives the protein CASSSSAIQSGNTIYF.

The J gene is TRBJ2-6, the V gene TRBV27; no clear D gene. Trimming took off 2 bases at V and 9 bases at J, with 8 bases between the two ends. The CDR3 is 13 residues long. Germline CDR1 and CDR2: MNHEY and SMNVEV (reference sequence). CDR3 sequence (DNA): TGTGCCAGCAGTTTAAACTCAGGCAACGTCCTGACTTTC. Translating gives CASSLNSGNVLTF.

V is TRBV5-5 and J is TRBJ2-7, with 7 bases that match TRBD1. CDR1 is SGHKS and CDR2 is YYEKEE in the germline V gene (reference sequence). The CDR3 is 14 residues long. V lost 0 bases, J lost 4 bases, and 4 bases stayed unmatched. CDR3 protein: CASSLGGTEYEQYF. CDR3 DNA: TGTGCCAGCAGCTTGGGGGGGACAGAGTACGAGCAGTACTTC.

The chain carries TRBV29-1 and TRBJ2-5, with D possibly TRBD2 on 6 matching bases. Trimming took off 7 bases at V and 2 bases at J, with 8 bases between the two ends. This CDR3 region has 11 residues. CDR1 SQVTM and CDR2 ANQGSEA come from the germline V gene. CDR3 coding DNA: TGCAGCGGGGGACTTCAAGAGACCCAGTACTTC. Protein product: CSGGLQETQYF.

J is TRBJ1-2 and V is TRBV7-2; TRBD1 might be the D (6 bases). Germline assignment: CDR1 SGHTA and CDR2 FQGNSA. V shed 1 base and J shed 6 bases, with 9 bases lying between them. The CDR3 extends over 13 amino acids. CDR3 loop: CASSLVQGDGYTF. CDR3 DNA: TGTGCCAGCAGCTTAGTACAGGGCGATGGCTACACCTTC.

The genes are TRBV18 and TRBJ1-2; 8 bases fit TRBD1. CDR1 is KGHSH, CDR2 LQKENI, per germline. This CDR3 has 19 residues. Trimming at V came to 3 bases and at J to 4 bases, leaving 19 bases not matched to a gene. This chain's CDR3 is CASSPNGGGTGRGAYGYTF. The CDR3 coding sequence is TGTGCCAGCTCACCGAACGGAGGGGGGACAGGCCGTGGGGCCTATGGCTACACCTTC.

This chain connects TRBV7-9 to TRBJ2-7, with TRBD1 matching over 12 bases. CDR1 and CDR2 from the germline V gene are SEHNR and FQNEAQ (reference sequence). The V segment lost 11 bases and the J segment 7 bases; nucleotides outside the gene matches: 15. The CDR3 is made up of 15 amino acids. CDR3 nucleotides: TGTGCCGTATTCCTCCCGGGACAGGGGGCGCGGGAGCAGTACTTC. This encodes CAVFLPGQGAREQYF.

This clone was seen just once. The chain is built from TRBV6-6 and TRBJ1-2; TRBD1 matches at 9 bases. This CDR3 is 16 amino acids long. The ends lost 6 bases at V and 4 bases at J; junction bases unmatched: 12. The germline gives CDR1 MNHNY, CDR2 SVGAGI (reference sequence). The CDR3 DNA is TGTGCCAGCAGCTCGGACAGGGGCGAATCCCTCTATGGCTACACCTTC. Residues: CASSSDRGESLYGYTF.

The chain's CDR3 is CASSRRGPYEQYF. The CDR3, as DNA: TGTGCCAGCAGCCGCAGGGGGCCCTACGAGCAGTACTTC. The V and J genes are TRBV28 and TRBJ2-5; 8 positions match TRBD1. The DNA end favors TRBJ2-7, so the J call may be wrong. CDR3 size: 13 residues. CDR1 is MDHEN, CDR2 SYDVKM, per germline.